This T cell receptor beta chain was identified in a study of human T cells and chemical hapten exposure. As for the study in general: Diphenylcyclopropenone was applied weekly to patients' scalps across the roughly 24-week study.

The V segment lost 2 bases and the J segment 8 bases; nucleotides outside the gene matches: 1. CDR3 size: 13 residues. The germline gives CDR1 SGHDT, CDR2 YYEEEE. The study's findings and limits: Those TCRs sitting above 1 in 1000 frequency stayed the same with DPC sensitization.

In TCRdb, the RACE reads were re-called with MiXCR into one record per CDR3 protein. Of over 300,000 distinct CDR3 sequences in the sample, about 5.1% are singletons; the top ten hold roughly 2.6%. Stated time point: pre-sensitization, week 0. Treatment defined: therapeutic diphenylcyclopropenone sensitization with weekly scalp DPC. As concerns this clonotype: Its antigen is not identified.

This rearrangement joins TRBV5-6 to TRBJ2-1; the match to TRBD2 covers 10 bases. This TCR was recovered from a woman between 45 and 60 years old with alopecia areata. Some clones in this sample may be carry-over from other donors' samples. The specimen comprised whole blood, sampled in connection with sensitization to the hapten diphenylcyclopropenone (DPC). The CDR3 DNA reads TGTGCCAGCAGCTTCCTAGCGGGAGATGAGCAGTTCTTC. This encodes CASSFLAGDEQFF.